A selection of T cell receptor beta chains follows, all from one sample in a study of blood T cells in healthy people across ages. MiXCR, applied by TCRdb to the 5' RACE reads, yields one record per CDR3 protein. This sample has some 1.7 million distinct CDR3 sequences; roughly 28% occur once, and the top ten carry around 7.7%. The sample taken for sequencing was blood. Every receptor here comes from a woman in her twenties or thirties in good health. Both conserved end residues are part of each CDR3. Fields, in order: D gene, J gene, clone size, V gene, CDR3 DNA, CDR3 protein. D genes are given only for firm matches. Clone size, where shown, is once, few, many, or a class for clones that have expanded.

D: -
J: TRBJ2-1
size: -
V: TRBV7-2
DNA: TGTGCCAGCAGCAAAGAAGCGGGTGACTACGAGCAGTTCTTC
CDR3: CASSKEAGDYEQFF

D: -
J: TRBJ1-6
size: many
V: TRBV7-9
DNA: TGTGCCAGCAGTCCGGACAGTTCACCCCTCCACTTT
CDR3: CASSPDSSPLHF

D: -
J: TRBJ2-3
size: -
V: TRBV2
DNA: TGTGCCAGCCTAACCTGGGGGGGGGCTCCAGATACGCAGTATTTT
CDR3: CASLTWGGAPDTQYF

D: -
J: TRBJ2-1
size: many
V: TRBV15
DNA: TGTGCCACCAGCCTAGCTGGCGAGCAGTTCTTC
CDR3: CATSLAGEQFF

D: -
J: TRBJ2-7
size: many
V: TRBV5-1
DNA: TGCGCCAGCAGCTTGGTTACAGACAGCTCCTACGAGCAGTACTTC
CDR3: CASSLVTDSSYEQYF

D: -
J: TRBJ2-4
size: few
V: TRBV7-9
DNA: TGTGCCAGCAGTGAGGGCTCTCCCGGAAACATTCAGTACTTC
CDR3: CASSEGSPGNIQYF

D: -
J: TRBJ1-1
size: -
V: TRBV20-1
DNA: TGCAGTGCGCACTCGGAGGGCTCGAACACTGAAGCTTTCTTT
CDR3: CSAHSEGSNTEAFF

D: -
J: TRBJ1-2
size: few
V: TRBV2
DNA: TGTGCCAGCAGTGAAAGGGGCGGGCATCAAGGCTACACCTTC
CDR3: CASSERGGHQGYTF

D: TRBD1
J: TRBJ1-2
size: -
V: TRBV5-1
DNA: TGCGCCAGCAGCCCCGACAGGGGAAAAACTACTAGGAACTATGGCTACACCTTC
CDR3: CASSPDRGKTTRNYGYTF

D: -
J: TRBJ2-1
size: many
V: TRBV20-1
DNA: TGCAGTGCTAGACCCCCCGCGCGCGGAGAGCAGTTCTTC
CDR3: CSARPPARGEQFF

D: -
J: TRBJ1-1
size: once
V: TRBV11-2
DNA: TGTGCCAGCAGCCCCATCAGGACGAACACTGAAGCTTTCTTT
CDR3: CASSPIRTNTEAFF

D: -
J: TRBJ1-1
size: -
V: TRBV7-3
DNA: TGTGCCAGCAGCACCGGGGGGGCCGGAGCTAGCGCTGAAGCTTTCTTT
CDR3: CASSTGGAGASAEAFF

D: TRBD1
J: TRBJ2-7
size: -
V: TRBV27
DNA: TGTGCCAGCAGTTTAAGGGCGACAGGGGGCTCAGGCGAGCAGTACTTC
CDR3: CASSLRATGGSGEQYF

D: TRBD1
J: TRBJ2-7
size: few
V: TRBV7-6
DNA: TGTGCCAGCAGCTCGAGACAGGGGGTTCACGAGCAGTACTTC
CDR3: CASSSRQGVHEQYF

D: TRBD1
J: TRBJ2-7
size: -
V: TRBV6-7
DNA: TGTACCAGCAGTTACTCCCCGGGACAGGGAAACGAGCAGTACTTC
CDR3: CTSSYSPGQGNEQYF

D: TRBD1
J: TRBJ2-1
size: -
V: TRBV6-6
DNA: TGTGCCAGCGCAGGGGGAAAGACCCAGTTCTTC
CDR3: CASAGGKTQFF

D: -
J: TRBJ2-5
size: few
V: TRBV28
DNA: TGTGCCGGCAGGCCTACAGGGTTCAAAGAGACCCAGTACTTC
CDR3: CAGRPTGFKETQYF

D: -
J: TRBJ1-5
size: few
V: TRBV12-3/TRBV12-4
DNA: TGTGCCAGCAGTTTGGTGGAATTTCCTCAGCCCCAGCATTTT
CDR3: CASSLVEFPQPQHF

D: -
J: TRBJ2-4
size: many
V: TRBV6-6
DNA: TGTGCCAGCAGTTACTCGTTGACAGGCTCTGAGAACATTCAGTACTTC
CDR3: CASSYSLTGSENIQYF

D: TRBD2
J: TRBJ2-3
size: few
V: TRBV7-2
DNA: TGTGCCAGCAGCTTATCTTCTAGCGGTTCGAGTGCGCAGTATTTT
CDR3: CASSLSSSGSSAQYF

D: -
J: TRBJ1-2
size: -
V: TRBV25-1
DNA: TGTGCCAGCAGTGCCTCCGGGGGGAACTATGGCTACACCTTC
CDR3: CASSASGGNYGYTF

D: -
J: TRBJ2-1
size: few
V: TRBV6-5
DNA: TGTGCCAGCAGTTACTCTGGGACATCGTCCTACAATGAGCAGTTCTTC
CDR3: CASSYSGTSSYNEQFF

D: -
J: TRBJ2-7
size: few
V: TRBV29-1
DNA: TGCAGCGTTGGGGGGACGGCTACCTACGAGCAGTACTTC
CDR3: CSVGGTATYEQYF

D: -
J: TRBJ2-1
size: -
V: TRBV2
DNA: TGTGCCAGCACCAGAGCCGGTTACAATGAGCAGTTCTTC
CDR3: CASTRAGYNEQFF

D: -
J: TRBJ2-2
size: few
V: TRBV4-1
DNA: TGCGCCAGCAGCCAAGGTCGGAGGGCCGGCACCGGGGAGCTGTTTTTT
CDR3: CASSQGRRAGTGELFF

D: -
J: TRBJ2-1
size: -
V: TRBV24-1
DNA: TGTGCCACCAGTGTGAGGGGGCGGGAGGATGAGCAGTTCTTC
CDR3: CATSVRGREDEQFF

D: -
J: TRBJ2-7
size: many
V: TRBV15
DNA: TGTGCCACCAATATCGGCGGTGAGAGTGTGCAGTACTTC
CDR3: CATNIGGESVQYF

D: -
J: TRBJ1-1
size: -
V: TRBV14
DNA: TGTGCCAGCAGCTCGTCCCAACGGGGACTCACTGAAGCTTTCTTT
CDR3: CASSSSQRGLTEAFF

D: TRBD2
J: TRBJ2-5
size: few
V: TRBV24-1
DNA: TGTGCCACCAGTGATTTCAGGCGGGGGGTGGGAGAGACCCAGTACTTC
CDR3: CATSDFRRGVGETQYF

D: -
J: TRBJ2-1
size: -
V: TRBV5-1
DNA: TGCGCCAGCGGACCCGGACAGTACTCCTACAATGAGCAGTTCTTC
CDR3: CASGPGQYSYNEQFF

D: TRBD2
J: TRBJ2-7
size: -
V: TRBV4-3
DNA: TGCGCCAGCAGCCAAGATACGGGGAGGGGCAGCGAGCAGTACTTC
CDR3: CASSQDTGRGSEQYF

D: -
J: TRBJ1-2
size: -
V: TRBV5-6
DNA: TGTGCCAGCAGCAAGTGGAGGGGAGACTATGGCTACACCTTC
CDR3: CASSKWRGDYGYTF

D: TRBD1
J: TRBJ2-1
size: -
V: TRBV10-2
DNA: TGCGCCAGCAGTGGGGGACAGGGGATCCCCTACAATGAGCAGTTCTTC
CDR3: CASSGGQGIPYNEQFF

D: -
J: TRBJ1-2
size: -
V: TRBV20-1
DNA: TGCAGTGCTAGTGTCGTCTCTAGGGGTGGCTACACCTTC
CDR3: CSASVVSRGGYTF

D: -
J: TRBJ2-7
size: few
V: TRBV7-9
DNA: TGTGCCAGCAGCTCCACAGGGATGCACGAGCAGTACTTC
CDR3: CASSSTGMHEQYF

D: -
J: TRBJ2-1
size: -
V: TRBV6-2/TRBV6-3
DNA: TGTGCCAGCAGTTACGAGTCGGGAAAGTACAATGAGCAGTTCTTC
CDR3: CASSYESGKYNEQFF

D: TRBD1
J: TRBJ2-7
size: many
V: TRBV5-1
DNA: TGCGCCAGCAGCTTTGTAGGACAGGGGGGATACGAGCAGTACTTC
CDR3: CASSFVGQGGYEQYF

D: TRBD1
J: TRBJ2-5
size: -
V: TRBV6-2/TRBV6-3
DNA: TGTGCCAACAGCGACAGGGTATCAGAGACCCAGTACTTC
CDR3: CANSDRVSETQYF

D: TRBD1
J: TRBJ2-7
size: -
V: TRBV28
DNA: TGTGCCAGCAGTTTCCGAATCGGACAGGGCTCCGAGCAGTACTTC
CDR3: CASSFRIGQGSEQYF